A selection of T cell receptor beta chains follows, all from one sample in a study of blood T cells in healthy people across ages. MiXCR, applied by TCRdb to the 5' RACE reads, yields one record per CDR3 protein. The sample has over 700,000 distinct CDR3 sequences, around a quarter seen once. The same sample was also used in a study of T cells of mothers and their children.

The sequenced sample consisted of blood. These receptors were obtained from a boy between 5 and 17 years old in good health. CDR3s include the opening cysteine and the closing phenylalanine or tryptophan. Each record gives: clone size, D gene, V gene, J gene, CDR3 protein, CDR3 DNA. D genes are given only for firm matches. Clone size is stated in some rows and not others, as once, few, many or a class when expanded.

size: NA
D: TRBD1
V: TRBV7-9
J: TRBJ1-1
CDR3: CASSPRDRVGTEAFF
DNA: TGTGCCAGCAGTCCCCGGGACAGGGTTGGCACTGAAGCTTTCTTT

size: NA
D: NA
V: TRBV10-3
J: TRBJ1-1
CDR3: CAISESTGGAFF
DNA: TGTGCCATCAGTGAGTCAACAGGCGGAGCTTTCTTT

size: NA
D: NA
V: TRBV28
J: TRBJ2-5
CDR3: CASSLSAAQETQYF
DNA: TGTGCCAGCAGTTTATCGGCAGCCCAAGAGACCCAGTACTTC

size: NA
D: TRBD2
V: TRBV3-1
J: TRBJ2-7
CDR3: CASSQGPLAGGLYEQYF
DNA: TGTGCCAGCAGCCAAGGTCCCCTAGCGGGAGGCCTCTACGAGCAGTACTTC

size: NA
D: TRBD2
V: TRBV6-5
J: TRBJ2-7
CDR3: CATLGLAGAYEQYF
DNA: TGTGCCACCCTAGGACTAGCGGGAGCCTACGAGCAGTACTTC

size: many
D: TRBD2
V: TRBV28
J: TRBJ2-7
CDR3: CASSPPSGGVKSYEQYF
DNA: TGTGCCAGCAGTCCGCCCTCGGGGGGAGTGAAGTCCTACGAGCAGTACTTC

size: few
D: NA
V: TRBV27
J: TRBJ1-2
CDR3: CASRVPGGEGYTF
DNA: TGTGCCAGCAGGGTACCTGGTGGGGAGGGCTACACCTTC

size: NA
D: TRBD2
V: TRBV11-2
J: TRBJ2-1
CDR3: CASSFTSGRRNEQFF
DNA: TGTGCCAGCAGCTTTACTAGCGGGAGACGCAATGAGCAGTTCTTC

size: NA
D: TRBD1
V: TRBV14
J: TRBJ1-2
CDR3: CASSRGQGASYGYTF
DNA: TGTGCCAGCAGCCGGGGACAGGGGGCTAGTTATGGCTACACCTTC

size: few
D: TRBD2
V: TRBV3-1
J: TRBJ2-7
CDR3: CASSQTGTSFFYEQYF
DNA: TGTGCCAGCAGCCAAACCGGGACTAGCTTCTTCTACGAGCAGTACTTC

size: NA
D: NA
V: TRBV19
J: TRBJ1-1
CDR3: CATNKGQNTEAFF
DNA: TGTGCCACTAACAAGGGACAGAACACTGAAGCTTTCTTT

size: few
D: TRBD2
V: TRBV6-1
J: TRBJ2-1
CDR3: CASRETGGTNEQFF
DNA: TGTGCCAGCAGGGAAACGGGAGGAACAAATGAGCAGTTCTTC

size: few
D: TRBD1
V: TRBV19
J: TRBJ2-5
CDR3: CASSMGRGRGETQYF
DNA: TGTGCCAGTAGTATGGGAAGGGGGCGAGGTGAGACCCAGTACTTC

size: once
D: TRBD1
V: TRBV7-9
J: TRBJ2-5
CDR3: CASSFSTGMILTQYF
DNA: TGTGCCAGCAGCTTCTCGACAGGGATGATCCTGACCCAGTACTTC

size: NA
D: TRBD1
V: TRBV29-1
J: TRBJ1-1
CDR3: CSVETGTGGTEAFF
DNA: TGCAGCGTTGAAACCGGGACAGGGGGCACTGAAGCTTTCTTT

size: NA
D: NA
V: TRBV9
J: TRBJ2-3
CDR3: CASSFRDGNTDTQYF
DNA: TGTGCCAGCAGCTTCCGGGACGGCAACACAGATACGCAGTATTTT

size: NA
D: NA
V: TRBV12-3/TRBV12-4
J: TRBJ1-3
CDR3: CASTPSTRSGNTIYF
DNA: TGTGCCAGCACCCCCTCAACTAGGTCTGGAAACACCATATATTTT

size: NA
D: NA
V: TRBV2
J: TRBJ2-3
CDR3: CASRATSGGTDTQYF
DNA: TGTGCCAGCAGAGCGACTAGTGGGGGCACAGATACGCAGTATTTT

size: few
D: NA
V: TRBV5-1
J: TRBJ2-5
CDR3: CASSLDLNQETQYF
DNA: TGCGCCAGCAGCTTGGACTTAAACCAAGAGACCCAGTACTTC

size: few
D: TRBD1
V: TRBV20-1
J: TRBJ1-4
CDR3: CSARSGTGIEKLFF
DNA: TGCAGTGCTAGATCCGGGACAGGGATTGAAAAACTGTTTTTT

size: many
D: TRBD1
V: TRBV5-1
J: TRBJ2-1
CDR3: CASSWTGGNEQFF
DNA: TGTGCCAGCAGCTGGACAGGGGGCAATGAGCAGTTCTTC

size: NA
D: NA
V: TRBV28
J: TRBJ2-7
CDR3: CAGISLRSYEQYF
DNA: TGTGCCGGCATTTCGCTGCGCTCCTACGAGCAGTACTTC

size: NA
D: NA
V: TRBV12-3/TRBV12-4
J: TRBJ1-5
CDR3: CASSFDQTSAQPQHF
DNA: TGTGCCAGCAGTTTCGACCAGACATCGGCTCAGCCCCAGCATTTT

size: NA
D: NA
V: TRBV6-5
J: TRBJ2-4
CDR3: CASTEVMLEAKNIQYF
DNA: TGTGCCAGCACTGAAGTTATGCTGGAGGCCAAAAACATTCAGTACTTC

size: many
D: NA
V: TRBV7-2
J: TRBJ2-5
CDR3: CASSFFLMVSPETQYF
DNA: TGTGCCAGCAGCTTCTTCCTGATGGTTTCTCCGGAGACCCAGTACTTC

size: NA
D: TRBD1
V: TRBV29-1
J: TRBJ2-3
CDR3: CSVAQGADTQYF
DNA: TGCAGCGTTGCACAGGGGGCAGATACGCAGTATTTT